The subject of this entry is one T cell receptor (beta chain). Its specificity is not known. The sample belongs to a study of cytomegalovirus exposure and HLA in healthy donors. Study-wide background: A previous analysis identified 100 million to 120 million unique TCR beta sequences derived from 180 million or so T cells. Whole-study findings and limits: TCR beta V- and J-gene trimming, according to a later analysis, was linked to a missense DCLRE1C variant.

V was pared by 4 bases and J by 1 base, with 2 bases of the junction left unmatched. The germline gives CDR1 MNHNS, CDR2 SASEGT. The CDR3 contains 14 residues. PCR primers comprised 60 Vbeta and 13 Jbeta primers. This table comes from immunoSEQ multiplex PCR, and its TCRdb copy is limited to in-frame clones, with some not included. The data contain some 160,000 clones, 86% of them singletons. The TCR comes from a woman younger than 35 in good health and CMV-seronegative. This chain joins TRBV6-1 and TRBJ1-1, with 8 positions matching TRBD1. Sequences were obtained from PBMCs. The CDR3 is CASSAGTGNTEAFF. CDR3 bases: TGTGCCAGCAGTGCTGGGACAGGGAACACTGAAGCTTTCTTT.